A single T cell receptor beta chain is shown here with its context. Its antigen remains unidentified. The entry originates in a study of cytomegalovirus exposure and HLA in healthy donors. Findings and limits, study-wide: HLA alleles showed associations with some 15,000 TCR beta sequences in a later analysis, at a 0.05 false discovery rate. A later analysis found TCR association rates differed by HLA locus, highest for DRB1 and lowest for HLA-C. Diagnosis of cytomegalovirus status made by the classifier reportedly showed high specificity and sensitivity. Altogether, 150 or so TCR beta chains were recorded as cytomegalovirus-associated.

The PCR employed 60 Vbeta primers together with 13 Jbeta primers. The protocol was immunoSEQ multiplex PCR, while the TCRdb copy is restricted to in-frame clones and leaves out a portion. In the table there are under 300,000 clones, around 90% of which are singletons. Germline V gives CDR1 MNHEY, CDR2 SVGAGI. The CDR3 is 14 amino acids. V lost 2 bases and J 5 bases, leaving 13 bases between the germline ends. The sequence derives from a girl aged 2-9 years in good health and CMV-seronegative. This chain uses TRBV6-5 with TRBJ2-7; no reliable D call. The specimen sequenced was PBMCs. This CDR3 reads CASSYTPTSNEQYF. CDR3 nucleotides: TGTGCCAGCAGTTACACGCCTACGTCTAACGAGCAGTACTTC.